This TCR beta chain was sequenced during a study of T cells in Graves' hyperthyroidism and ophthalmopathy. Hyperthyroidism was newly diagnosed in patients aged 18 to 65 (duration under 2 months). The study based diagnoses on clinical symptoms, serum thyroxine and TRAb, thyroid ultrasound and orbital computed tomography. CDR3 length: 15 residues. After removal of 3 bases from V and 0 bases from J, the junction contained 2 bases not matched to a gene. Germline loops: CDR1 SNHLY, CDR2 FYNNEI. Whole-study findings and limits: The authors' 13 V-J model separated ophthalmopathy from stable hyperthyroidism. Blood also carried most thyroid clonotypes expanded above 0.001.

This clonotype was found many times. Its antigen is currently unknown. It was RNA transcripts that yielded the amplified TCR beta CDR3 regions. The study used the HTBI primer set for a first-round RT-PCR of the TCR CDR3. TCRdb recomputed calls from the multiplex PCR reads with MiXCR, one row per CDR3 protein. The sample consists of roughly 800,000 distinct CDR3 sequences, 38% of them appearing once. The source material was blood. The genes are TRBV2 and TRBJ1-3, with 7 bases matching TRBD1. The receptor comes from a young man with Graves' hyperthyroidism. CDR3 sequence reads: CASSENRGSGNTIYF. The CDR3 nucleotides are TGTGCCAGCAGTGAGAACAGGGGCTCTGGAAACACCATATATTTT. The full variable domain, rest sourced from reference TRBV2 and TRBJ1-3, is EPEVTQTPSHQVTQMGQEVILRCVPISNHLYFYWYRQILGQKVEFLVSFYNNEISEKSEIFDDQFSVERPDGSNFTLKIRSTKLEDSAMYFCASSENRGSGNTIYFGEGSWLTVV.